This T cell receptor (beta chain) was recorded in a study of identical twins listed by TCRdb under 2016. Notes on the research overall: TCR alpha and beta repertoires from monozygotic twins, unrelated adults of various ages and cord blood were deep-sequenced to test whether fetal clonotypes persist. To rule out contamination, replicate twin experiments were performed at different times with different library preparation protocols. Broad study findings and their caveats: Conclusions relied on cross-sectional statistical analysis, since the same donors could not be followed over many years. The excess sharing between twins in beta out-of-frame sequences was weaker because fewer shared sequences reduced the signal-to-noise ratio. Fewer insertions were carried by abundant cord blood beta clonotypes; a weaker similar trend was observed in young adult naive repertoires, while no such trend was observed in memory repertoires. Compared with coincidental sharing between unrelated individuals, out-of-frame TCR alpha sequences shared between twins had an excess of sequences with low generation probability. Invariant T cells such as MAIT and iNKT could partly confound zero-insertion analyses, although diverse VJ usage argued against such confounding for most clonotypes. Out-of-frame TCR alpha sharing in monozygotic twins was systematically underestimated by recombination models, whereas sharing between unrelated individuals was in agreement with the recombination models.

Every donor was a healthy Caucasian. Three pairs of female monozygotic twins, all aged roughly 18 to 29 years, were included in the twin cohort. Positive isolation kits from Invitrogen were used to isolate CD4+ and CD8+ T cell populations. About this clonotype: Its binding antigen is unknown. Base qualities were left out, and no much larger clone turns up one base away.

Including cysteine and phenylalanine, the CDR3 has 17 amino acids. Left in the record is the CDR3 DNA by itself, 51 bases read in frame from the first base. Germline trimming: 4 bases from V, 4 bases from J; junction bases outside gene matches: 8. CDR1 LGHDT and CDR2 YNNKEL were looked up in the germline V gene (reference sequence). Libraries were made using 5' RACE. For sequencing, an Illumina HiSeq 2000 was employed. A universal primer binding site was introduced by template switching, and a unique molecular identifier was present in the final cDNA, enabling accurate counting of TCR cDNA molecules. Specific primers in the conserved constant-segment region were used to synthesize first-strand cDNA for the TCR alpha and beta chains. Each cDNA library was double barcoded, with a SMART-Mk sample barcode plus Illumina barcodes, to control for contamination. TruSeq adapter sequences and Illumina sample barcodes were added in two successive PCR steps. The TCR alpha and beta cDNA libraries were sequenced on the Illumina HiSeq platform using custom primers. As for the authors' bioinformatics: MiGEC was used to process raw reads and extract unique molecular identifiers, and MiXCR was used to find CDR3 positions. For each individual, recombination models were inferred using an EM algorithm with the repgenHMM and IGoR tools. The analysis of shared clonotypes was done with the tcR package in R, with sharing normalized by the product of cloneset sizes. Out-of-frame nonproductive sequences were analyzed to study raw recombination free of thymic and clonal selection effects. TCRdb reprocessing: public reads trimmed at Q25 with fastp, clones called with MiXCR, in-frame beta chains kept. Each record represents a unique CDR3 protein, reported with the most common genes and DNA among its rows. It is TCRdb's table, rather than the study itself, that gives the V and J calls and clone size. The sample table lists around 490,000 distinct CDR3 sequences, 13% to 15% of them with a count of one. The ten most abundant clones make up 0.44% of the sample.

The same sample was also studied in work on yellow fever vaccine responses in identical twins. The second study reports: The authors reported that the T cell response to vaccination in identical twins appeared partly convergent and partly personalized. Focusing on identical twins, the study followed the T cell clones that responded to the vaccine, and did so with precision.

The receptor's source is a woman younger than 35 in good health. Sequencing was done on a sample of CD4+ T cells sorted from blood. The V gene is TRBV3-1 and the J gene is TRBJ2-1, and 12 junction bases match TRBD2. The CDR3 region reads CASSPRVGTSGYNEQFF. The nucleotide sequence is given as TGTGCCAGCAGCCCCAGGGTGGGGACTAGCGGGTACAATGAGCAGTTCTTC.